This record concerns one T cell receptor beta chain sequence. This sample is drawn from a study of blood T cell repertoires in COVID-19. Study summary: T cells, B-cell-depleted T cells, or PBMCs provided the cDNA or gDNA that served as material.

Only in-frame clones appear in the TCRdb table, and some are missing; sequencing was by immunoSEQ multiplex PCR. The table includes 50,000 or so clones, roughly 90% detected once. This CDR3 spans 17 amino acids. Germline CDR1 is MGHRA and CDR2 is YSYEKL. Trimming cost V 4 bases and J 4 bases, with 22 bases left between them. This TCR derives from a human donor with active COVID-19. The donor label of this sample is uncertain. The rearrangement links TRBV4-1 to TRBJ1-2, with D perhaps TRBD1 (6 bases). The specimen was peripheral blood. The CDR3 coding sequence is TGCGCCAGCAGCCCCACCCCGGACAGTTTCGCTCTCTATGGCTACACCTTC. Its protein product is CASSPTPDSFALYGYTF.